The source of this T cell receptor beta chain is a study of blood T cell repertoires in COVID-19. Study at large: The United States, Italy and Spain were the sources of the acute and convalescent COVID-19 samples.

The V and J ends lost 6 bases and 2 bases, in that order; junction bases with no gene match: 10. This CDR3 has 18 amino acids. Germline V gene sequence: CDR1 MNHEY, CDR2 SVGEGT. Original analysis: Amplification from reference gene primers served as the basis for estimated nucleated cell counts. Clones were sequenced by immunoSEQ multiplex PCR, and TCRdb holds only the in-frame ones, with some missing. V, J and clone size are taken as reported in that table, and D and trimming were inferred from the DNA itself. The sample lists some 190,000 clones, more than 75% occurring once. Living in roughly 23 US areas, the participants were between roughly 18 and 90 years of age.

The V gene is TRBV6-2 or TRBV6-3, the J gene TRBJ2-7, with TRBD2 identical over 16 bases. This clonotype was obtained from a man aged 40-50 years with acute COVID-19. The sample taken for sequencing was PBMCs or T cells enriched from blood (not recorded which). CDR3 nucleotide sequence: TGTGCCAGCAGCCCTCTCTCCGGGACTAGCGGGAGGGCCTACGAGCAGTACTTC. Translating it yields CASSPLSGTSGRAYEQYF.